The sequence of this T cell receptor beta chain was determined in a study of OX40 agonist ivuxolimab in advanced cancers. Study-wide background: Participants, approximately 81% male, averaged around 64 years of age, ranging from about 20 to 80.

Drawing of blood for sampling happened at baseline, at cycle 4 day 1, and at cycle 7 day 1. The V gene's germline CDR1 is SGHNT and CDR2 YYREEE (reference sequence). This CDR3 comprises 13 residues. V lost 2 bases and J 1 base, leaving 7 bases between the germline ends. Assay: immunoSEQ multiplex PCR; the TCRdb copy retains only in-frame clones and omits some. Among under 65,000 clones listed, approximately 91% were seen once. Material: CD4+ or CD8+ T cells sorted from blood, obtained in a trial of the OX40 agonist ivuxolimab. The origin of this receptor is an adult with an advanced solid tumor such as melanoma, head and neck, liver or kidney cancer. The rearrangement links TRBV5-4 to TRBJ2-7; a weak D match, TRBD2 (5 bases). The CDR3 DNA is TGTGCCAGCAGCTTTGGCGGGTCCTACGAGCAGTACTTC. Amino acid sequence: CASSFGGSYEQYF.